This T cell receptor (beta chain) stems from a study of blood T cell repertoires in COVID-19. The CDR3 runs 18 residues. Repertoires were generated with immunoSEQ multiplex PCR, while TCRdb's copy carries only in-frame clones and drops some. This table holds under 300,000 clones, roughly 84% found once. The gene calls are TRBV21-1 and TRBJ2-6; the table's TRBD1 call for D was not verified on the DNA. TRBV21-1 is tagged as a pseudogene. This clonotype was obtained from a woman aged 40 to 55 who had recovered from COVID-19. Sequencing input: peripheral blood. In nucleotides, the CDR3 is TGTGCCAGCAGCGAGAAGGGGCCCTTGGGCTCTGGGGCCAACGTCCTGACTTTC. Translated, it gives CASSEKGPLGSGANVLTF.